This is a list of T cell receptor beta chains from one sample in a study of OX40 agonist ivuxolimab in advanced cancers. Repertoires were generated with immunoSEQ multiplex PCR, while TCRdb's copy carries only in-frame clones and drops some. The table lists 70,000 to 75,000 clones, almost 85% of them singletons. Sequenced here: CD4+ or CD8+ T cells sorted from blood, sampled in a trial of the OX40 agonist ivuxolimab. The source is an adult with an advanced solid tumor such as melanoma, head and neck, liver or kidney cancer. Each CDR3 is given with its conserved first and last residue. The order of the fields is V gene, J gene, CDR3 protein.

TRBV19	TRBJ1-5	CASSIVGDQPQHF
TRBV6-1	TRBJ1-1	CASRGSVEAFF
TRBV6-5	TRBJ2-1	CASSLQGVRMDEQFF
TRBV6-1	TRBJ1-2	CASSALGGRNYGYTF
TRBV7-2	TRBJ1-1	CASSLVEGAAEAFF
TRBV10-1	TRBJ1-1	CARRSGNTEAFF
TRBV9	TRBJ2-1	CASSASGGVYNEQFF
TRBV11-3	TRBJ2-3	CASSLVAGEAYTQYF
TRBV10-3	TRBJ2-7	CAISVSQGINEQYF
TRBV15	TRBJ2-3	CATSSAARHTDTQYF
TRBV5-1	TRBJ2-5	CASSPTGGEVKETQYF
TRBV5-1	TRBJ2-3	CASSLADTQYF
TRBV29-1	TRBJ1-1	CSVDGQSGTEAFF
TRBV25-1	TRBJ1-2	CASSEGSFYGYTF
TRBV19	TRBJ2-3	CASGTSGGGADTQYF
TRBV6-5	TRBJ1-1	CASRTGYAEAFF
TRBV29-1	TRBJ2-5	CSAQPPNYQETQYF
TRBV19	TRBJ1-5	CASTRDSNQPQHF
TRBV18	TRBJ2-2	CASSPSRDRGIGELFF
TRBV7-2	TRBJ2-3	CASSSRTGVGDTQYF
TRBV28	TRBJ1-2	CASTSIVGILYGYTF
TRBV5-6	TRBJ1-2	CASTYRGGYTF
TRBV7-2	TRBJ2-5	CASSLALLGAQYF
TRBV10-1	TRBJ1-5	CASTTNQPQHF
TRBV4-1	TRBJ2-1	CASSQNPSGTYNEQFF
TRBV7-9	TRBJ1-5	CASSSVGGSQPQHF
TRBV6-1	TRBJ1-6	CASSEALSNSPLHF
TRBV5-4	TRBJ1-5	CATSAGGRNQPQHF
TRBV28	TRBJ2-1	CASSPHGGVNEQFF
TRBV28	TRBJ1-5	CASNGGAGQPQHF
TRBV6-5	TRBJ2-3	CASSFRGNTDTQYF
TRBV18	TRBJ2-7	CASSRDRGWYEQYF
TRBV4-1	.	CASSQERTPSYEQYF
TRBV5-1	TRBJ1-1	CASSLDRAQNTEAFF
TRBV28	TRBJ1-1	CASSMLMNTEAFF
TRBV5-5	TRBJ2-5	CASSLGGRETQYF
TRBV7-8	TRBJ2-5	CASSPGETQYF
TRBV5-1	TRBJ2-2	CASSIAGGNTGELFF
TRBV7-7	TRBJ2-5	CASSWDSRETQYF
TRBV29-1	TRBJ1-1	CSVQRQENTEAFF
TRBV2	TRBJ2-4	CASRDDLAGVDIQYF
TRBV5-4	TRBJ1-1	CASSPEGPMNTEAFF
TRBV19	TRBJ2-3	CASSISEDTQYF
TRBV5-1	TRBJ2-3	CASSLGAGTATDTQYF
TRBV5-4	TRBJ1-2	CASSLEGAVGGYTF
TRBV5-1	TRBJ2-2	CASSYNSRAETNTGELFF
TRBV5-4	TRBJ2-1	CASSLERGEENEQFF
TRBV5-1	TRBJ2-3	CASTGGSGTDTQYF
TRBV7-9	TRBJ2-1	CATDTYNEQFF
TRBV9	TRBJ1-1	CASSVPRSRLNTEAFF
TRBV6-5	TRBJ2-7	CASSSPRGGGVYEQYF
TRBV4-1	TRBJ1-1	CASSQAYRGHTEAFF
TRBV4-1	TRBJ1-2	CASSQVGAYGYTF
TRBV4-1	TRBJ1-5	CASSQVGNQPQHF
TRBV2	TRBJ1-1	CASSGGREAFF
TRBV28	TRBJ2-3	CASSSQDRAASQYF
TRBV4-2	.	CASSQDGRGGAYEQYF